A selection of T cell receptor beta chains follows, all from one sample in a study of T cells in Graves' hyperthyroidism and ophthalmopathy. TCRdb fed the multiplex PCR reads into MiXCR, producing one record per CDR3 protein. Altogether 550,000 to 800,000 distinct CDR3 sequences are present, around 15% being singletons, with the ten largest covering 8.4%. Source material: blood. Receptors were obtained from a man in his late teens or twenties with Graves' hyperthyroidism. The CDR3 runs from the conserved cysteine through the conserved F or W. The order of the fields is D gene, V gene, J gene, clone size, CDR3 protein, CDR3 DNA. A D gene is named only where the DNA matches it firmly. Clone size is given for some rows only: seen once, a few or many times, or a class if the clone is expanded.

TRBD1	TRBV28	TRBJ2-5	few	CASSYQGAKTQYF	TGTGCCAGCAGTTACCAGGGGGCAAAGACCCAGTACTTC
TRBD1	TRBV12-3/TRBV12-4	TRBJ2-7	many	CASSYRGPNEQYF	TGTGCCAGCAGTTACAGGGGGCCAAACGAGCAGTACTTC
TRBD1	TRBV28	TRBJ1-2	many	CASSLPTGGPNYGYTF	TGTGCCAGCAGTTTACCCACAGGGGGCCCTAACTATGGCTACACCTTC
TRBD2	TRBV19	TRBJ2-1	few	CASTLRGGGYNEQFF	TGTGCCAGTACCCTACGGGGGGGGGGCTACAATGAGCAGTTCTTC
-	TRBV28	TRBJ1-2	-	CASRTGFTRGYTF	TGTGCCAGCAGGACGGGTTTCACACGGGGCTACACCTTC
-	TRBV4-1	TRBJ2-3	few	CASSQEPLVGGTDTQYF	TGCGCCAGCAGCCAAGAGCCCCTGGTGGGGGGCACAGATACGCAGTATTTT
TRBD2	TRBV27	TRBJ2-1	many	CASSLIAGVSYNEQFF	TGTGCCAGCAGCCTTATAGCGGGAGTTTCATACAATGAGCAGTTCTTC
-	TRBV24-1	TRBJ2-1	many	CATSERDASSYNEQFF	TGTGCCACCAGTGAACGGGACGCGAGCTCCTACAATGAGCAGTTCTTC
TRBD1	TRBV9	TRBJ1-3	few	CASSAPGTGRNTIYF	TGTGCCAGCAGCGCGCCGGGGACAGGGAGAAACACCATATATTTT
TRBD2	TRBV18	TRBJ2-5	many	CASSRGLAAQETQYF	TGTGCCAGCTCACGGGGACTAGCGGCGCAAGAGACCCAGTACTTC
-	TRBV19	TRBJ2-5	-	CASSVLADQYQETQYF	TGTGCCAGTAGTGTCCTAGCAGACCAGTACCAAGAGACCCAGTACTTC
TRBD1	TRBV29-1	TRBJ1-5	-	CSVEDGQGGDQPQHF	TGCAGCGTTGAAGATGGGCAGGGGGGCGATCAGCCCCAGCATTTT
TRBD2	TRBV4-2	TRBJ2-5	-	CASSQEGGGSETQYF	TGTGCCAGCAGCCAAGAGGGGGGGGGTTCGGAGACCCAGTACTTC
-	TRBV20-1	TRBJ1-5	few	CSATTGRHSGNQPQHF	TGCAGTGCAACCACCGGCAGGCACAGCGGCAATCAGCCCCAGCATTTT
-	TRBV7-2	TRBJ2-1	-	CASSPRSYEQFF	TGTGCCAGCAGCCCTCGGTCCTATGAGCAGTTCTTC
-	TRBV2	TRBJ2-3	many	CASSGGTRTDTQYF	TGTGCCAGCAGTGGGGGGACTCGGACAGATACGCAGTATTTT
-	TRBV12-3/TRBV12-4	TRBJ1-5	few	CASRGGALSNQPQHF	TGTGCCAGCAGGGGGGGGGCTTTAAGCAATCAGCCCCAGCATTTT
TRBD1	TRBV20-1	TRBJ1-4	many	CSARVAGQGKLFF	TGCAGTGCTAGAGTGGCTGGACAGGGCAAACTGTTTTTT
-	TRBV2	TRBJ1-1	many	CASSITGFDTEAFF	TGTGCCAGCAGCATAACAGGCTTCGACACTGAAGCTTTCTTT
TRBD2	TRBV20-1	TRBJ2-1	few	CSASGWGSGRYYNEQFF	TGCAGTGCTAGTGGATGGGGGAGCGGGAGATACTACAATGAGCAGTTCTTC
TRBD2	TRBV20-1	TRBJ2-1	few	CSAPGLAGAYTYNEQFF	TGCAGTGCTCCTGGACTAGCGGGAGCCTACACCTACAATGAGCAGTTCTTC
TRBD2	TRBV5-4	TRBJ2-1	-	CASSLSSGRVENEQFF	TGTGCCAGCAGCTTGTCAAGCGGGAGGGTTGAAAATGAGCAGTTCTTC
-	TRBV10-3	TRBJ2-3	-	CAITEGDFSGDTQYF	TGTGCCATCACGGAGGGGGACTTCTCGGGAGATACGCAGTATTTT
-	TRBV7-8	TRBJ2-5	many	CASSFGGEETQYF	TGTGCCAGCAGCTTTGGAGGGGAGGAGACCCAGTACTTC
TRBD1	TRBV28	TRBJ1-2	-	CASRVRDRVLYGYTF	TGTGCCAGCAGGGTAAGGGACAGGGTACTCTATGGCTACACCTTC
TRBD2	TRBV7-2	TRBJ2-3	few	CASSSTSGSPLFVDTQYF	TGTGCCAGCAGTTCGACTAGCGGGAGCCCCCTTTTTGTAGATACGCAGTATTTT
-	TRBV7-2	TRBJ1-3	few	CASSPRSGFSGNTIYF	TGTGCCAGCAGCCCCCGTTCTGGATTCTCTGGAAACACCATATATTTT
-	TRBV29-1	TRBJ2-3	-	CSVPGTTDTQYF	TGCAGCGTTCCGGGGACCACAGATACGCAGTATTTT
-	TRBV28	TRBJ2-7	many	CASTRGLSTAYEQYF	TGTGCCAGCACCCGGGGACTCTCTACAGCCTACGAGCAGTACTTC
TRBD2	TRBV18	TRBJ2-3	many	CASSPWTSGNTDTQYF	TGTGCCAGCTCACCCTGGACTAGCGGAAACACAGATACGCAGTATTTT
-	TRBV6-4	TRBJ1-1	many	CASSVVPNTEAFF	TGTGCCAGCAGTGTGGTGCCGAACACTGAAGCTTTCTTT
TRBD1	TRBV20-1	TRBJ2-7	many	CSAASGTGGDEQYF	TGCAGTGCGGCGTCCGGGACAGGGGGCGACGAGCAGTACTTC
TRBD2	TRBV25-1	TRBJ2-1	-	CASSAASGRAVEQFF	TGTGCCAGCAGCGCCGCTAGCGGGAGGGCCGTTGAGCAGTTCTTC
-	TRBV2	TRBJ1-5	-	CASSESGYSNQPQHF	TGTGCCAGCAGTGAATCGGGATATAGCAATCAGCCCCAGCATTTT
-	TRBV5-1	TRBJ1-6	-	CASSLDRVSHLHF	TGCGCCAGCAGCTTGGACAGGGTTTCGCACCTCCACTTT
-	TRBV6-1	TRBJ2-7	many	CASSEAWVYEQYF	TGTGCCAGCAGTGAAGCTTGGGTGTACGAGCAGTACTTC
-	TRBV20-1	TRBJ1-1	many	CSGGGGKAFF	TGCAGTGGAGGGGGAGGGAAAGCTTTCTTT
-	TRBV6-1	TRBJ1-1	many	CASSVRTVGPLNTEAFF	TGTGCCAGCAGTGTACGGACAGTGGGGCCTTTGAACACTGAAGCTTTCTTT
-	TRBV6-1	TRBJ2-2	few	CASSWTLTTGELFF	TGTGCCAGCAGTTGGACACTTACCACCGGGGAGCTGTTTTTT
-	TRBV6-2/TRBV6-3	TRBJ1-5	-	CASSYMGLSNQPQHF	TGTGCCAGCAGTTACATGGGATTGAGCAATCAGCCCCAGCATTTT
TRBD2	TRBV28	TRBJ2-2	many	CASSLSTGGIGTGELFF	TGTGCCAGCAGTTTATCCACGGGAGGGATTGGGACCGGGGAGCTGTTTTTT
-	TRBV6-2/TRBV6-3	TRBJ2-7	few	CASSSPRWQGYSYEQYF	TGTGCCAGCAGTTCCCCCAGGTGGCAGGGATATTCCTACGAGCAGTACTTC
-	TRBV11-3	TRBJ2-6	few	CASSLLPRQGIAGANVLTF	TGTGCCAGCAGCCTACTCCCCCGGCAGGGGATCGCTGGGGCCAACGTCCTGACTTTC
TRBD2	TRBV7-2	TRBJ2-4	many	CASSLGSGRSRSIQYF	TGTGCCAGCAGTTTAGGTAGCGGGAGGTCCAGGAGCATTCAGTACTTC
-	TRBV27	TRBJ2-3	many	CASGIGGHTDTQYF	TGTGCCAGCGGGATTGGGGGCCACACAGATACGCAGTATTTT
-	TRBV11-3	TRBJ2-3	many	CASSLPGQPGDTQYF	TGTGCCAGCAGCTTACCAGGGCAGCCGGGGGATACGCAGTATTTT
-	TRBV6-1	TRBJ1-1	few	CASSELTEAFF	TGTGCCAGCAGTGAACTCACTGAAGCTTTCTTT
TRBD2	TRBV24-1	TRBJ2-1	few	CATSDRSSGIGHYNEQFF	TGTGCCACCAGTGATCGCTCTAGCGGAATCGGACACTACAATGAGCAGTTCTTC
-	TRBV9	TRBJ2-7	few	CASSVFGRGFYEQYF	TGTGCCAGCAGCGTATTTGGGAGAGGTTTCTACGAGCAGTACTTC
TRBD1	TRBV28	TRBJ1-6	few	CASSSDRVDSPLHF	TGTGCCAGCAGTTCTGACAGGGTGGATTCACCCCTCCACTTT
TRBD1	TRBV7-9	TRBJ2-1	few	CASSSPGQGASNEQFF	TGTGCCAGCAGCTCCCCGGGACAGGGGGCGAGCAATGAGCAGTTCTTC
-	TRBV11-1	TRBJ2-7	many	CASSLLGVGYEQYF	TGTGCCAGCAGCTTACTGGGAGTGGGGTACGAGCAGTACTTC
-	TRBV4-3	TRBJ2-1	-	CASSHGTPNDRNEQFF	TGCGCCAGCAGCCACGGGACCCCCAACGACCGCAATGAGCAGTTCTTC
-	TRBV7-9	TRBJ2-7	many	CASSLGPTSSYEQYF	TGTGCCAGCAGCTTAGGTCCGACTAGCTCCTACGAGCAGTACTTC
-	TRBV7-4	TRBJ2-1	many	CASSLKPRSYNEQFF	TGTGCCAGCAGCTTAAAGCCTCGGTCCTACAATGAGCAGTTCTTC
-	TRBV18	TRBJ1-1	many	CASSGGVRNTEAFF	TGTGCCAGCTCCGGGGGGGTGCGGAACACTGAAGCTTTCTTT